This TCR beta chain was found in a study of T cell changes during pregnancy in multiple sclerosis. The data were produced by immunoSEQ multiplex PCR, yet TCRdb's version contains in-frame clones alone and is incomplete. Counted here are about 68,000 clones, about 90% occurring once; the ten biggest clones make up approximately 0.84%. This CDR3 has 14 amino acids. Germline-derived CDR1 and CDR2 are MNHNS and SASEGT. V shed 4 bases and J 6 bases; nucleotides not matched to a gene: 7. This rearrangement joins TRBV6-1 to TRBJ1-2; 8 positions match TRBD1. The sample was peripheral blood, taken in the second trimester of pregnancy. The sequence was obtained from a female donor with multiple sclerosis, enrolled in a pregnancy study. CDR3 sequence reads: CASSGTGRINGYTF. CDR3 in DNA: TGTGCCAGCAGTGGGACAGGGAGAATTAATGGCTACACCTTC.